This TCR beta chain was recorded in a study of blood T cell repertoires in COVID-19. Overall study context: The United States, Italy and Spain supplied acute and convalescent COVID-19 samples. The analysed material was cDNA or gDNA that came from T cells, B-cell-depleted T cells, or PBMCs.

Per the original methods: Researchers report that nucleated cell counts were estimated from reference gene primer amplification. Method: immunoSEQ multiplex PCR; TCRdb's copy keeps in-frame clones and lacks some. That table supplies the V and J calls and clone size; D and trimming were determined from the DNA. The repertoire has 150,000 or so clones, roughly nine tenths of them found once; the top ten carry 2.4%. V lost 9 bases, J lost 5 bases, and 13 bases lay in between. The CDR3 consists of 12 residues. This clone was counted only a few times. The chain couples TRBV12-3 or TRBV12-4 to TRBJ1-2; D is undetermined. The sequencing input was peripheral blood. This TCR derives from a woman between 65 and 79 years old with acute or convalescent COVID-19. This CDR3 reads CASSDLRYGYTF. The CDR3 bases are TGTGCCAGTTCGGACTTGAGGTATGGCTACACCTTC.